This T cell receptor (beta chain) was documented in a study of control samples from healthy donors and cancer patients. Generated by immunoSEQ multiplex PCR, the TCRdb table keeps only in-frame clones and is missing some. The sample shows about 180,000 clones, 85% to 95% of them seen only once. Sequenced input: blood. This TCR was sampled from a woman between 18 and 29 years old in good health.

The CDR3 DNA reads TGTGCCAGCAGCCAAGTCGCTAGCGGGGCAACCTACGAGCAGTACTTC. Translation: CASSQVASGATYEQYF. The V call is TRBV4-2, the J call TRBJ2-7; TRBD2 aligns across 9 bases. The CDR3 runs to 16 residues. Germline V gene data show CDR1 as LGHNA and CDR2 as YNFKEQ. V was clipped by 1 base and J by 2 bases; unmatched bases: 6.